This T cell receptor (beta chain) was sequenced for a study of T cell responses to AZD1222 COVID-19 vaccine. Study outcomes and limitations: Variant regions that are unmutated are reportedly the target of nearly half of spike-specific TCRs. Spike-specific TCR repertoires showed rising breadth and depth after two AZD1222 doses.

Method: immunoSEQ multiplex PCR; TCRdb's copy keeps in-frame clones and lacks some. Of fewer than 120,000 clones listed, about 85% are singletons. Per the germline V gene, CDR1 is DFQATT and CDR2 is SNEGSKA (reference sequence). V shed 3 bases, J shed 0 bases, and the junction held 5 bases outside the gene matches. CDR3 length: 15 amino acids. Worth noting for this clone: Its antigen is unknown.

The chain uses TRBV20-1 and TRBJ2-4; the match to TRBD2 covers 7 bases. The source was peripheral blood, collected on day 0 of AZD1222 vaccination. The sequence was obtained from an adult in good health. The CDR3 protein is CSASSGGVAKNIQYF. The DNA of the CDR3 is TGCAGTGCTAGTTCGGGGGGAGTAGCCAAAAACATTCAGTACTTC.